This T cell receptor beta chain was sequenced in a study of shared clonotypes between healthy human individuals. Assay: immunoSEQ multiplex PCR; the TCRdb copy retains only in-frame clones and omits some. The table shows about 1 million clones, with about 75% occurring only once. The CDR3 has 14 amino acids. Trimming removed 2 bases from V and 7 bases from J, with 9 bases in between. The germline gives CDR1 WNHNN, CDR2 SYGVQD (reference sequence). Comments on this clone: No antigen is known for it.

The study, taken as a whole, reports: Rarefaction showed that sequencing of sorted subsets was incomplete (despite large depth). Naive CD4 clonotype sharing across a few donors was around 5%.

The chain couples TRBV10-1 to TRBJ1-6; no clear D gene. This TCR was recovered from a man between 18 and 35 years old in good health. Input material: memory CD4+ T cells sorted from blood. Subset indicated: CD45RA-negative fraction. This CDR3 is CASSEGPGNSPLHF. CDR3 coding DNA: TGCGCCAGCAGTGAGGGGCCTGGGAATTCACCCCTCCACTTT.